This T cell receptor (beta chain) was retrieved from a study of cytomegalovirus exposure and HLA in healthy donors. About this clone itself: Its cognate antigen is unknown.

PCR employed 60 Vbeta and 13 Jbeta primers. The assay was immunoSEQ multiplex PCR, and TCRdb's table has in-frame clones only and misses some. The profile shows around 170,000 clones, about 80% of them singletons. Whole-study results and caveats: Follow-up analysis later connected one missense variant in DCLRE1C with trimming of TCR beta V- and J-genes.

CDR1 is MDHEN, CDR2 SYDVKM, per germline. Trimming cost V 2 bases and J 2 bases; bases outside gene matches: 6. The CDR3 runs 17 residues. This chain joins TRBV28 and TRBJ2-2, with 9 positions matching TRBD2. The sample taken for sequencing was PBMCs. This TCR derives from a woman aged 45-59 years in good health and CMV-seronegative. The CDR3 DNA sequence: TGTGCCAGCAGTTTACCCCCGGGACTAGCCAACACCGGGGAGCTGTTTTTT. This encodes CASSLPPGLANTGELFF.